This is a list of T cell receptor beta chains from one sample in a study of CD8 T cells in Susac syndrome. TCRdb analysed the immunoSEQ multiplex PCR reads with MiXCR anew, one entry per CDR3 protein. The sample comprises approximately 120,000 distinct CDR3 sequences, around 94% of which are singletons, and 0.2% to 0.25% rests with the top ten. Sample: CD8+ T cells from PBMCs. These receptors were taken from a human donor with Susac syndrome. CDR3s include the opening cysteine and the closing phenylalanine or tryptophan.

V gene: TRBV5-6
CDR3 protein: CASSLGTGYQPQHF

V gene: TRBV12-3/TRBV12-4
CDR3 protein: CASSPLGSGRSYNEQFF

V gene: TRBV2
CDR3 protein: CASSEGLAENTGELFF

V gene: TRBV6-4
CDR3 protein: CATSRGGDETGELFF

V gene: TRBV7-8
CDR3 protein: CASSNHLAYEQYF

V gene: TRBV30
CDR3 protein: CAWSSGQGAFF

V gene: TRBV7-8
CDR3 protein: CASSPGFGRGPEQYF

V gene: TRBV5-4
CDR3 protein: CASSTASGSINEQFF

V gene: TRBV7-3
CDR3 protein: CASSFTGSYEQFF

V gene: TRBV5-1
CDR3 protein: CASSPMTGSTDTQYF

V gene: TRBV30
CDR3 protein: CAWSDMTNEKLFF

V gene: TRBV4-2
CDR3 protein: CASSWRDSSTGELFF

V gene: TRBV5-1
CDR3 protein: CASSFHRGPPEMALHF

V gene: TRBV20-1
CDR3 protein: CSARISGSEIDTQYF

V gene: TRBV7-9
CDR3 protein: CASSSGQGEAFF

V gene: TRBV12-3/TRBV12-4
CDR3 protein: CASSLGSSGPNSSYEQYF

V gene: TRBV20-1
CDR3 protein: CSARLVSGSEVGELFF

V gene: TRBV12-3/TRBV12-4
CDR3 protein: CASSLGQQETQYF

V gene: TRBV13
CDR3 protein: CASSFLGAEQYF

V gene: TRBV19
CDR3 protein: CASSMTGRIMQFF

V gene: TRBV19
CDR3 protein: CASSITVGAYEQYF

V gene: TRBV20-1
CDR3 protein: CSAREGRSSYEQYF

V gene: TRBV6-5
CDR3 protein: CASSYAFGGSYEQYF

V gene: TRBV2
CDR3 protein: CASSEIYGEAFF

V gene: TRBV2
CDR3 protein: CASSRSAGQLQETQYF

V gene: TRBV6-4
CDR3 protein: CASSADGTSGTDTQYF